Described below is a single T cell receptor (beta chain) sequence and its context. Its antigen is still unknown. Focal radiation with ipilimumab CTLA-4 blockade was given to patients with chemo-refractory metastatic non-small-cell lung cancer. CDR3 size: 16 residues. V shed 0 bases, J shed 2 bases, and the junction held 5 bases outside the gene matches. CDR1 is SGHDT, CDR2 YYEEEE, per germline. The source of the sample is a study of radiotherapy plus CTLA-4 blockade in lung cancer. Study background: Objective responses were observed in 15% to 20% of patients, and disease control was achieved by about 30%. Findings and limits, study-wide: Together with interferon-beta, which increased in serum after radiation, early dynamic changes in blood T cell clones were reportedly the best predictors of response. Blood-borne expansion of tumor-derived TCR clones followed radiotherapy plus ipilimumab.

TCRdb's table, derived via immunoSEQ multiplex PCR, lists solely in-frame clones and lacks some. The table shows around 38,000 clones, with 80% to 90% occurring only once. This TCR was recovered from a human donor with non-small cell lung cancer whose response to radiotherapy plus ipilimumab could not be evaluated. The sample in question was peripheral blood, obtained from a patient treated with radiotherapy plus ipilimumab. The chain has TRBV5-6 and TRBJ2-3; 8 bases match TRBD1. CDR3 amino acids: CASSLAGTGPTDTQYF. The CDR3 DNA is TGTGCCAGCAGCTTGGCCGGGACAGGACCCACAGATACGCAGTATTTT.